The 15 T cell receptor beta chains below come from one sample, sequenced in a study of regulatory T cells in long-lasting Graves disease. The TCR beta library used iRepertoire HTBI primers with Arm-PCR amplification of CDR3. One entry per CDR3 protein results from TCRdb running MiXCR on the multiplex PCR reads. Among roughly 510,000 distinct CDR3 sequences listed, approximately 16% were seen once. Time point: newly diagnosed GD, antithyroid drugs for less than 3 months. The TCR library was made from RNA extracted from PBMCs. These data were also filed under a second study, of T cells in Graves' hyperthyroidism and ophthalmopathy.

Here the sequenced sample was peripheral blood mononuclear cells (PBMCs), taken at new diagnosis, from a patient treated with antithyroid drugs. The receptors were gathered from a man between 18 and 35 years old with Graves disease.

This clonotype was seen at least ten times. The rearrangement joins TRBV6-5 to TRBJ2-7; D is undetermined. The CDR3 runs 15 residues. V lost 2 bases and J lost 2, with 13 bases in between. Germline CDR1 reads MNHEY; CDR2 reads SVGAGI. The CDR3 protein is CASSYRFGVPYEQYF. In nucleotides, the CDR3 is TGTGCCAGCAGTTACCGTTTCGGAGTCCCCTACGAGCAGTACTTC.

This clonotype was counted ten times or more. This chain links TRBV30 with TRBJ2-1, with TRBD2 matching 11 bases. Germline CDR1 GTSNPN, CDR2 SVGIG (reference sequence). The CDR3 consists of 14 residues. The V gene end was trimmed by 5 bases and the J gene end by 4 bases; junction bases not matched to a gene: 4. CDR3 region: CAWDPSGRYNEQFF. In nucleotides, the CDR3 is TGTGCCTGGGACCCTAGCGGGAGGTACAATGAGCAGTTCTTC.

Only a few counts were recorded for this clonotype. This chain connects TRBV25-1 to TRBJ2-3; D unclear. CDR3 length equals 13 residues. V was trimmed by 3 bases and J by 2 bases, leaving 6 bases between them. Per the germline V gene, CDR1 is MGHDK and CDR2 is SYGVNS. CDR3 DNA: TGTGCCAGCAGTGATCTGCTCACAGATACGCAGTATTTT. It specifies CASSDLLTDTQYF. Full variable domain (remainder filled in from reference TRBV25-1 and TRBJ2-3): EADIYQTPRYLVIGTGKKITLECSQTMGHDKMYWYQQDPGMELHLIHYSYGVNSTEKGDLSSESTVSRIRTEHFPLTLESARPSHTSQYLCASSDLLTDTQYFGPGTRLTVL.

This clonotype was counted between two and nine times. The chain is built from TRBV2 and TRBJ2-3, with TRBD1 matching over 9 bases. The CDR3 sequence is 14 residues long. Per germline, CDR1 SNHLY and CDR2 FYNNEI. Unmatched junction bases numbered 7, after V lost 7 bases and J lost 5 bases. The CDR3 nucleotides are TGTGCCAGCACCAAAGACAGGGGGGGAGATACGCAGTATTTT. Its protein product is CASTKDRGGDTQYF.

This clonotype was found many times. The chain combines TRBV11-2 with TRBJ2-7, with 7 bases that match TRBD1. Germline V gene lookup returns CDR1 SGHAT and CDR2 FQNNGV. This CDR3 is built from 14 residues. V shed 6 bases and J 2 bases; nucleotides not matched to a gene: 7. CDR3 residues: CASRTLGQPYEQYF. The CDR3 DNA reads as TGTGCCAGCAGGACGTTGGGACAGCCCTACGAGCAGTACTTC.

This clonotype was detected ten times or more. The chain links TRBV7-2 to TRBJ2-1; 8 bases agree with TRBD2. This CDR3 is 16 amino acids long. V was clipped by 3 bases and J by 3 bases; unmatched bases: 7. Germline values: CDR1 SGHTA, CDR2 FQGNSA. The CDR3 DNA reads as TGTGCCAGCAGCTTGGGGTATAGCGGGAACTACAATGAGCAGTTCTTC. This encodes CASSLGYSGNYNEQFF. Filled out from reference TRBV7-2 and TRBJ2-1, the complete variable domain reads GAGVSQSPSNKVTEKGKDVELRCDPISGHTALYWYRQSLGQGLEFLIYFQGNSAPDKSGLPSDRFSAERTGGSVSTLTIQRTQQEDSAVYLCASSLGYSGNYNEQFFGPGTRLTVL.

This clonotype was seen repeatedly, ten times or more. The chain combines TRBV12-3 or TRBV12-4 with TRBJ2-7; tentatively, D is TRBD2 (7 bases). There are 12 residues in the CDR3. The V and J ends lost 7 bases and 8 bases respectively, with 15 bases between them. The chain's CDR3 is CASTKGGGKQYF. The CDR3 nucleotides are TGTGCCAGCACTAAGGGGGGGGGCAAGCAGTACTTC.

Notes on this clonotype: One junction end does not reproduce the germline sequence, and a read error may be involved. This chain connects TRBV19 to TRBJ2-1; TRBD2 aligns across 8 bases. Germline V gives CDR1 LNHDA, CDR2 SQIVND (reference sequence). The CDR3 runs to 15 residues. DNA for the CDR3: TGTACCAGTAGCCCCCGGCGGGAGGTGCCCACTGAGCAGTTCTTC. Encoded protein: CTSSPRREVPTEQFF.

This clonotype showed up just a few times. The chain recombines TRBV20-1 with TRBJ2-2; TRBD1 agrees at 10 bases. J lost 0 bases, V lost 0 bases, and 7 bases had no gene match. The CDR3 is 18 amino acids. Germline CDR1 is DFQATT and CDR2 is SNEGSKA (reference sequence). In DNA, the CDR3 is TGCAGTGCTAGAGATAGGGGACAGGGGCTGGCGAACACCGGGGAGCTGTTTTTT. It is translated as CSARDRGQGLANTGELFF.

There are many counts of this clonotype. The chain links TRBV12-3 or TRBV12-4 to TRBJ2-7; no reliable D call. V was trimmed by 2 bases and J by 7 bases, leaving 15 bases between them. The CDR3 covers 14 residues. The CDR3 spells CASSLRGKADEQYF. CDR3 in DNA: TGTGCCAGCAGTTTACGTGGGAAGGCTGATGAGCAGTACTTC.

This clonotype was seen repeatedly, ten times or more. The rearrangement uses TRBV11-1 and TRBJ2-5, with D possibly being TRBD2 (6 bases). V was trimmed by 5 bases and J by 5 bases, leaving 15 bases between them. This CDR3 spans 14 amino acids. Germline V gene lookup returns CDR1 SGHAT and CDR2 FQDESV (reference sequence). The chain's CDR3 is CASSPRTNLETQYF. The CDR3 DNA reads as TGTGCCAGCAGCCCCAGGACTAACCTCGAGACCCAGTACTTC.

The chain is built from TRBV4-2 and TRBJ2-1; 12 bases agree with TRBD2. V dropped 1 base and J dropped 8; count of bases not matched to a gene: 12. Germline V CDR1 and CDR2: LGHNA, YNFKEQ. CDR3 length equals 18 residues. The CDR3 protein is CASSQGGTSGWVTDEQFF. CDR3 DNA sequence: TGTGCCAGCAGCCAAGGGGGGACTAGCGGGTGGGTAACCGATGAGCAGTTCTTC.

This clonotype was recorded many times. CDR3 nucleotides: TGTGCCAGCAGCTTAGCGTCGGCGGGAGGTACTGAAGCTTTCTTT. This encodes CASSLASAGGTEAFF. The chain combines TRBV7-8 with TRBJ1-1, with D unclear. The V end was cut by 0 bases, the J end by 5 bases, with 13 bases between. CDR1 SGHVS and CDR2 FQNEAQ come from the germline V gene. There are 15 residues in the CDR3.

This clonotype appeared many times. V gene TRBV28 combines with J gene TRBJ2-1, with D tentatively TRBD1 or TRBD2 (5 bases each). This CDR3 is 11 amino acids long. Germline V gives CDR1 MDHEN, CDR2 SYDVKM. V was clipped by 7 bases and J by 9 bases, with 10 bases between them. The CDR3 region has the DNA TGTGCCAGCAACGAGGGACGTGAGCAGTTCTTC. As protein: CASNEGREQFF.

As to this clonotype: Relative to the germline gene, one junction end is altered; a read error may explain this. The chain is built from TRBV5-1 and TRBJ2-3, with 11 bases aligning to TRBD2. The germline CDR1 and CDR2 sequences are SGHRS and YFSETQ. The CDR3 runs 17 residues. CDR3 protein: CASSLFTSGSSTDTRYF. The CDR3 nucleotides are TGCGCCAGCAGCTTGTTCACTAGCGGGAGTAGCACAGATACGCGGTATTTT.